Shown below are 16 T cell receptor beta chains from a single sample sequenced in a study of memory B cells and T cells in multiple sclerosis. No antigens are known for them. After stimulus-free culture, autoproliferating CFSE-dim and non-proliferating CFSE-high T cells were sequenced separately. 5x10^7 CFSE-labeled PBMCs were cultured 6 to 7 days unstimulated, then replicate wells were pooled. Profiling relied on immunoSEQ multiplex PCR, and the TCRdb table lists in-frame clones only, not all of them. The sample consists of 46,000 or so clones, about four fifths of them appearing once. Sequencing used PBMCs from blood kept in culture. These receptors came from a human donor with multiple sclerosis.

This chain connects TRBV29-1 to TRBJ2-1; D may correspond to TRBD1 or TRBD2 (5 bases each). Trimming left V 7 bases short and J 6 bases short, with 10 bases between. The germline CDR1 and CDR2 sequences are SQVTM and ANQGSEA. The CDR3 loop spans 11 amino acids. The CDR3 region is CSGGDGNEQFF. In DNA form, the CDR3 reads TGCAGCGGTGGGGACGGCAATGAGCAGTTCTTC.

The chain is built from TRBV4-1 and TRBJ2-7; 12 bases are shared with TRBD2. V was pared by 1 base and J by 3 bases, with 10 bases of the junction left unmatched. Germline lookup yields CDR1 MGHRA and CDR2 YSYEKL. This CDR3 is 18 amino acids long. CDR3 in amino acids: CASSQVPSTSGGLYEQYF. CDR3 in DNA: TGCGCCAGCAGCCAAGTCCCCTCGACTAGCGGGGGCCTCTACGAGCAGTACTTC.

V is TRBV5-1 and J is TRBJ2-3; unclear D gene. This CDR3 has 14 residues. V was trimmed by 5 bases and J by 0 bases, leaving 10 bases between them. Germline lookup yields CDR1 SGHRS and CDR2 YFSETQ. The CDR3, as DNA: TGCGCCAGCAGTCCTCAAACTAGCACAGATACGCAGTATTTT. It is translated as CASSPQTSTDTQYF.

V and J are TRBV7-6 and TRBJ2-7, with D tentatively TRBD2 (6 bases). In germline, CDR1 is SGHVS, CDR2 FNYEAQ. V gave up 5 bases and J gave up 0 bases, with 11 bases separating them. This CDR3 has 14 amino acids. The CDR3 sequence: CASSTTGVSYEQYF. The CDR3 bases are TGTGCCAGCAGCACAACGGGAGTCTCCTACGAGCAGTACTTC. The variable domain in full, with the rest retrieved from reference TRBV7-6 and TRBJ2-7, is GAGVSQSPRYKVTKRGQDVALRCDPISGHVSLYWYRQALGQGPEFLTYFNYEAQQDKSGLPNDRFSAERPEGSISTLTIQRTEQRDSAMYRCASSTTGVSYEQYFGPGTRLTVT.

The CDR3 reads CASSSRTGSGNTIYF. The CDR3 nucleotides are TGTGCCAGCAGCTCCCGAACAGGCTCTGGAAACACCATATATTTT. The rearrangement joins TRBV7-2 to TRBJ1-3; D may be TRBD1 (5 bases). The CDR3 is 15 amino acids. V was shortened by 4 bases and J by 0 bases, with 10 bases between the two germline ends. Per germline, CDR1 SGHTA and CDR2 FQGNSA.

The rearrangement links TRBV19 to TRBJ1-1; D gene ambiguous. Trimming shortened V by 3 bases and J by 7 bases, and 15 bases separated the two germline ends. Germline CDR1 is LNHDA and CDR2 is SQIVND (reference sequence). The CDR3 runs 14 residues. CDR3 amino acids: CASSIREIPYEAFF. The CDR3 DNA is TGTGCCAGTAGTATTAGGGAGATCCCGTATGAAGCTTTCTTT.

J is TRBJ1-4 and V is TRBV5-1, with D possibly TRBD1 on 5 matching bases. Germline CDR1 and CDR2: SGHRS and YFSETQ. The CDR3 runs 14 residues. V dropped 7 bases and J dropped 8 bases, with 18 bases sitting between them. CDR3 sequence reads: CASSPGGGEEKLFF. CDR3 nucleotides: TGCGCCAGCTCCCCCGGTGGGGGAGAAGAAAAACTGTTTTTT. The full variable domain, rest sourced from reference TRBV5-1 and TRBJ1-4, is KAGVTQTPRYLIKTRGQQVTLSCSPISGHRSVSWYQQTPGQGLQFLFEYFSETQRNKGNFPGRFSGRQFSNSRSEMNVSTLELGDSALYLCASSPGGGEEKLFFGSGTQLSVL.

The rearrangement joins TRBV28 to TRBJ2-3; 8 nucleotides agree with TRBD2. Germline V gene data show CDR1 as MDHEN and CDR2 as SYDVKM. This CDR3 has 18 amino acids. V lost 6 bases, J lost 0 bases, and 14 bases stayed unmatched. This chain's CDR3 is CASRAGGEEVFSTDTQYF. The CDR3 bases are TGTGCCAGCAGGGCCGGGGGGGAGGAGGTATTTAGCACAGATACGCAGTATTTT.

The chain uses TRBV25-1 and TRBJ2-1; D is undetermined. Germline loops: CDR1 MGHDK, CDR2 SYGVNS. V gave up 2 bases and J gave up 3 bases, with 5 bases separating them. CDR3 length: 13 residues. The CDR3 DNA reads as TGTGCCAGCAGTGAAATCGGCTACAATGAGCAGTTCTTC. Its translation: CASSEIGYNEQFF.

CDR3 coding DNA: TGCGCCAGCAGCTCGACTAGCGGGGTCACAGATACGCAGTATTTT. Translating gives CASSSTSGVTDTQYF. This chain links TRBV5-1 with TRBJ2-3; 11 bases agree with TRBD2. Germline V gene lookup returns CDR1 SGHRS and CDR2 YFSETQ. The CDR3 is 15 amino acids. J gave up 2 bases and V 3 bases, and 2 bases lay outside the gene matches.

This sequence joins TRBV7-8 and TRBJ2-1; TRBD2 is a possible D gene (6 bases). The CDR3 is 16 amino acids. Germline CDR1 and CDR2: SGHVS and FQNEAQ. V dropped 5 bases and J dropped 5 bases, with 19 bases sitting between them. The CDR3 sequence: CASSPSGEGTDNEQFF. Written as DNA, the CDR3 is TGTGCCAGCAGCCCCTCGGGGGAAGGTACCGACAATGAGCAGTTCTTC.

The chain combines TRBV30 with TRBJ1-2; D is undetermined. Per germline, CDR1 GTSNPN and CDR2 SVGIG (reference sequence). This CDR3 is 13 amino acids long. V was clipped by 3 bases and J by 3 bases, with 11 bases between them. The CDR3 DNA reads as TGTGCCTGGAGAATAACGGCCGACTATGGCTACACCTTC. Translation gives CAWRITADYGYTF. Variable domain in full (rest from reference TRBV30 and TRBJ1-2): SQTIHQWPATLVQPVGSPLSLECTVEGTSNPNLYWYRQAAGRGLQLLFYSVGIGQISSEVPQNLSASRPQDRQFILSSKKLLLSDSGFYLCAWRITADYGYTFGSGTRLTVV.

The CDR3 nucleotides read TGCGCCAGCAGCTTGGCACAGCGCTATGGCTACACCTTC. Its translation is CASSLAQRYGYTF. The chain couples TRBV5-1 to TRBJ1-2; D is unresolved. This CDR3 spans 13 amino acids. Germline V gene sequence: CDR1 SGHRS, CDR2 YFSETQ. The V end lost 0 bases, the J end lost 4 bases, and 7 bases lay between the germline ends.

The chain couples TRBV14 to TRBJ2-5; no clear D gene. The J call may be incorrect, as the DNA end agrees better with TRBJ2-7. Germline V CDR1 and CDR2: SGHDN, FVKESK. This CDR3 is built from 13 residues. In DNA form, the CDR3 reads TGTGCCAGCAGCCAAGCGGACTCCTACGAGCAGTACTTC. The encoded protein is CASSQADSYEQYF.

The CDR3 DNA follows: TGTGCCAGCAGCTTAGTGAAGGGGACGGGTCAGCCCCAGCATTTT. This codes for CASSLVKGTGQPQHF. The chain links TRBV7-2 to TRBJ1-5, with a possible D match to TRBD1 (5 bases). Germline CDR1 reads SGHTA; CDR2 reads FQGNSA. Trimming cost V 1 base and J 6 bases, with 13 bases left between them. This CDR3 spans 15 amino acids.

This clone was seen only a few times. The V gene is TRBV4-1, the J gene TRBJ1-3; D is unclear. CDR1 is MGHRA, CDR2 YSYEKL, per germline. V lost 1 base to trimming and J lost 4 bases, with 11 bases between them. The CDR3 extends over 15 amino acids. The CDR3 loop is CASSQVTGLGNTIYF. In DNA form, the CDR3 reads TGCGCCAGCAGCCAAGTAACTGGGCTCGGAAACACCATATATTTT.